This TCR beta chain emerged from a study of blood T cell repertoires in COVID-19. Looking at the study overall: T cells, B-cell-depleted T cells, or PBMCs supplied cDNA or gDNA.

The protocol was immunoSEQ multiplex PCR, while the TCRdb copy is restricted to in-frame clones and leaves out a portion. Among 140,000 to 150,000 clones, more than 75% were seen once, and the ten largest hold roughly 13%. Trimming stripped 0 bases from V and 4 bases from J, with 15 bases between. The CDR3 spans 16 residues. The germline V gene encodes CDR1 SGDLS and CDR2 YYNGEE. V usage is TRBV9 and J usage is TRBJ2-3, with a possible D match to TRBD2 (6 bases). The sequenced material came from peripheral blood. This clonotype originated in a man aged 60-69 years with active or convalescent COVID-19. In DNA form, the CDR3 reads TGTGCCAGCAGCGTAGCTCCGGGAGAGGTTGCAGATACGCAGTATTTT. Translating gives CASSVAPGEVADTQYF.